The following is a T cell receptor beta chain sequence with its context. This clone was counted once. The specificity of this receptor is unknown. No much larger clone is present one base from it, and per-base qualities are unavailable. This record belongs to a study of OX40 agonist ivuxolimab in advanced cancers. For context, the study as a whole: Ivuxolimab, which targeted the costimulatory receptor OX40 (CD134), was an agonistic, fully human IgG2 monoclonal antibody. Intravenous ivuxolimab was administered to patients every 2 weeks at six dose levels: 0.01, 0.1, 0.3, 1.5, 3 and 10 mg/kg. Among the 50 to 55 dose-escalation patients, some 20 had hepatocellular carcinoma, 15 or so melanoma, 9 renal cell carcinoma and 9 head and neck cancer. A male proportion of roughly 80% and a mean age of roughly 55 years, ranging from about 23 to 90, were recorded for the dose-escalation cohort. Patients were allowed to have had prior anti-PD-1, anti-PD-L1 or anti-CTLA-4 therapy, and 40% of the dose-escalation patients had previously received checkpoint inhibitors. Partial responses occurred in three dose-escalation patients, of whom one had hepatocellular carcinoma and two had cutaneous melanoma. The point of sequencing TCRbeta in the periphery was to test whether ivuxolimab changed TCR sequence diversity and drove clonal T-cell expansion. The paper describes the monotherapy dose-escalation part (N = 52 patients) of the phase I trial of ivuxolimab. Paper-wide results and their limitations: Low levels of normalized T-cell clonal expansion were also seen in some patients who did not respond. On average, CD8+ T cells showed more expanded clones than CD4+ T cells after ivuxolimab. The antigen specificity of the peripheral T cells that underwent clonal expansion was not determined. Clonal expansion of both CD4+ and CD8+ blood T cells was observed from baseline to week 6 at doses 0.1 to 3.0 mg/kg. In partial responders in the 0.1-3.0 mg/kg groups, normalized peripheral clonal expansion was found to be among the lowest, especially among CD8+ T cells.

V is pared back by 0 bases and J by 0 bases, with 9 bases lying between the germline termini. Based on the germline V gene (reference sequence), the CDR1 and CDR2 sequences are GTSNPN and SVGIG. Reading from cysteine to phenylalanine, the CDR3 counts 15 amino acids. Only the CDR3 DNA stays, 45 bases, in frame from base 1. Patients with autoimmune disease history or receiving systemic immunosuppression were excluded from the trial. Peripheral blood for TCR sequencing was drawn from every dose cohort at baseline, at cycle 4 day 1 and at cycle 7 day 1. The samples were taken from a phase I, first-in-human, multicenter, open-label dose-escalation trial of ivuxolimab. Adults with locally advanced or metastatic melanoma, renal cell carcinoma, hepatocellular carcinoma or head and neck squamous cell carcinoma were enrolled in the trial. Before TCR sequencing, CD4+ and CD8+ T cells were separately sorted from peripheral blood.

To sequence the TCRbeta CDR3 region, genomic DNA was isolated from the sorted cells. TCRbeta CDR3 regions were sequenced using the immunoSEQ Assay. Here the immuneACCESS table is served through TCRdb, limited to in-frame sequences with V and J called. Missing clones are a known gap in these copies; in checked studies unresolved V genes cover under half, and the rest lacks a known reason. This sample gives roughly 64,000 clones in total; 84% of them show up just once. About 9.4% of the sample comes from the top ten. The input for sequencing was CD4+ or CD8+ T cells sorted from blood, taken in a trial of the OX40 agonist ivuxolimab. This sequence uses TRBV30 and TRBJ1-5; the D gene lacks a confident call. This sequence was found in an adult with an advanced solid tumor such as melanoma, head and neck, liver or kidney cancer. Here the CDR3 is given as CAWSVGFHSNQPQHF. The base sequence is TGTGCCTGGAGTGTCGGCTTCCATAGCAATCAGCCCCAGCATTTT.